The T cell receptor beta chain described here comes from a study of shared clonotypes between healthy human individuals. Study-wide background: Serving as donors were two women and a few men, whose ages spanned 18 to 49.

Details on this clone: Its antigen is undetermined.

Overall study findings and caveats: Rarefaction curves obtained for sorted subsets showed sequencing incomplete despite large depth.

The study ran the assay at deep level. The protocol was immunoSEQ multiplex PCR, while the TCRdb copy is restricted to in-frame clones and leaves out a portion. The sample has 2 million to 2.5 million clones, roughly 95% seen once. The source material was naive CD4+ T cells sorted from blood. Described subset: CD45RA+ positively selected. The clonotype was recovered from a young man in good health.

The CDR3 DNA sequence: TGCGCCAGCAGCATGACCGGGACGGTTAACACCGGGGAGCTGTTTTTT. Its translation: CASSMTGTVNTGELFF. V is TRBV5-1 and J is TRBJ2-2; TRBD1 or TRBD2 may be the D gene (5 bases each). Trimming left V 4 bases short and J 2 bases short, with 15 bases between. The CDR3 runs 16 residues. Per the germline V gene, CDR1 is SGHRS and CDR2 is YFSETQ.